What follows are 8 T cell receptor beta chains derived from one specimen sequenced in a study of blood T cell repertoires in COVID-19. TCRdb's copy holds only in-frame clones and misses some; the assay was immunoSEQ multiplex PCR. The sample contains 120,000 to 150,000 clones, 70% to 90% of which appear only once. Sequencing was performed on peripheral blood. Source of these receptors: a human donor with acute or convalescent COVID-19. The donor label of this sample is uncertain.

The chain joins TRBV5-4 to TRBJ2-2; 7 bases map to TRBD2. The ends lost 3 bases at V and 2 bases at J; junction bases unmatched: 7. CDR1 and CDR2 (germline): SGHNT, YYREEE (reference sequence). The CDR3 totals 16 residues. This CDR3 reads CASSYSSGSNTGELFF. In DNA, the CDR3 is TGTGCCAGCAGCTATTCTAGCGGCAGCAACACCGGGGAGCTGTTTTTT.

This chain joins TRBV5-4 and TRBJ1-2; a weak D match, TRBD1 (5 bases). CDR3 length equals 13 residues. V lost 0 bases, J lost 7 bases, and 10 bases lay in between. CDR1 and CDR2 (germline): SGHNT, YYREEE (reference sequence). The CDR3 protein is CASSLVQVGGYTF. The CDR3 coding sequence is TGTGCCAGCAGCTTGGTACAGGTTGGTGGCTACACCTTC.

This clone has only one observation. The chain is built from TRBV27 and TRBJ2-5; TRBD1 matches at 7 bases. Per the germline V gene, CDR1 is MNHEY and CDR2 is SMNVEV (reference sequence). Germline trimming cut 4 bases from V and 5 bases from J; bases unmatched to any gene: 7. The CDR3 runs 14 residues. The CDR3 DNA reads TGTGCCAGCAGTTCCTACAGGGGCGGTGAGACCCAGTACTTC. Amino acid sequence: CASSSYRGGETQYF.

This clone was picked up a small number of times. This chain uses TRBV10-3 with TRBJ2-3; 7 positions match TRBD2. Losses at the gene ends were 3 bases for V and 1 base for J; bases not matched to a gene: 4. The V gene's germline CDR1 is ENHRY and CDR2 SYGVKD. The CDR3 runs to 15 residues. The CDR3 protein is CAISDQAGRTDTQYF. Written as DNA, the CDR3 is TGTGCCATCAGTGACCAAGCGGGACGCACAGATACGCAGTATTTT.

This chain uses TRBV6-2 or TRBV6-3 with TRBJ2-5; D uncertain. In germline, CDR1 is MNHEY, CDR2 SVGEGT. The ends were cut back, 4 bases at V and 5 bases at J, with 11 bases in the middle. The CDR3 runs to 13 residues. CDR3 amino acids: CASSLIRYETQYF. CDR3 nucleotide sequence: TGTGCCAGCAGTTTGATACGGTATGAGACCCAGTACTTC.

The genes are TRBV7-2 and TRBJ1-2; D may be TRBD1 (5 bases). This CDR3 comprises 13 residues. Between the trimmed V and J ends, which lost 2 bases and 8 bases, there was a span of 12 bases. Germline lookup yields CDR1 SGHTA and CDR2 FQGNSA. CDR3 protein: CASSLQGSGGYTF. Here the CDR3 DNA reads TGTGCCAGCAGCTTACAGGGATCGGGCGGCTACACCTTC.

The rearrangement links TRBV2 to TRBJ2-3, with TRBD1 as a possible D gene (5 bases). This CDR3 spans 14 amino acids. V was cut by 6 bases and J by 0 bases, with 10 bases left in between. Germline CDR1 SNHLY, CDR2 FYNNEI. The CDR3 protein is CASSGDSSTDTQYF. In nucleotides, the CDR3 is TGTGCCAGCAGCGGAGACAGCAGCACAGATACGCAGTATTTT.

The rearrangement links TRBV7-2 to TRBJ1-2, with unresolved D. The CDR3 is made up of 16 amino acids. CDR1 is SGHTA and CDR2 is FQGNSA in the germline V gene. V was pared by 1 base and J by 2 bases, with 14 bases between. CDR3 region: CASSLERESRNYGYTF. CDR3 nucleotides: TGTGCCAGCAGCTTAGAGAGGGAGAGTAGGAACTATGGCTACACCTTC.